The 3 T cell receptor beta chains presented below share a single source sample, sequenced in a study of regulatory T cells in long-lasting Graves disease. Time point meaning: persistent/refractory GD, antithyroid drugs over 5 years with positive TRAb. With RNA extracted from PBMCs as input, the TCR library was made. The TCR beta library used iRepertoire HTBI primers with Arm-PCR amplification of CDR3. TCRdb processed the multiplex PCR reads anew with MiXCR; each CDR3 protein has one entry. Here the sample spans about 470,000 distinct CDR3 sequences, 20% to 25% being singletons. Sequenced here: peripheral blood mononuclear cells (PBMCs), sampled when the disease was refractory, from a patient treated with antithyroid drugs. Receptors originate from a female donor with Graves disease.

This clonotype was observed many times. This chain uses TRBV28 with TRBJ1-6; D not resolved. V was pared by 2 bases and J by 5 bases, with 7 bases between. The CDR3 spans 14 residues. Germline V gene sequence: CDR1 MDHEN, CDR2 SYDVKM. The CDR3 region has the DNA TGTGCCAGCAGTTTAGGACGGGATAATTCACCCCTCCACTTT. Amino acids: CASSLGRDNSPLHF.

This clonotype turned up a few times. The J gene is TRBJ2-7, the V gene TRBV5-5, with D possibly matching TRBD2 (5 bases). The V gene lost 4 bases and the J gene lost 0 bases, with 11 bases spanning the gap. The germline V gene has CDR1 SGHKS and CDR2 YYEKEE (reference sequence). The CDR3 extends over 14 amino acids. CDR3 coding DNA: TGTGCCAGCAGCCCGGTCGGGGACTCCTACGAGCAGTACTTC. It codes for CASSPVGDSYEQYF.

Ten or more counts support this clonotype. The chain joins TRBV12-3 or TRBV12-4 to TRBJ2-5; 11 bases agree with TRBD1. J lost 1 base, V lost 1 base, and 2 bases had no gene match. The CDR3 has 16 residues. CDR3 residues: CASSLVDRGPQETQYF. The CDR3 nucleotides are TGTGCCAGCAGTTTAGTGGACAGGGGGCCCCAAGAGACCCAGTACTTC.